This entry concerns a single T cell receptor (beta chain). Its target is unknown. The sample comes from a study of somatic mutations in cytotoxic T cells in rheumatoid arthritis. Turning to the study itself: T-cell populations stained with V beta antibodies were in some cases flow-sorted at nearly 100% purity, including V beta1+ cells that were sequenced for TCRB. Study-wide points: CD8+ T-cell clonality showed no significant difference between rheumatoid arthritis patients and age-matched healthy controls. Within 8 of 65 patients, the single biggest CD8+ clone made up more than 20% of CD8+ cells.

Data came from immunoSEQ multiplex PCR; TCRdb stores just in-frame clones and leaves some out. The table shows about 26,000 clones, with roughly 82% occurring only once. Healthy control status was assigned to blood donors, whose median age was about 59 years (range 21-70) and of whom around 50% were female. The length of the CDR3 is 11 residues. Germline values: CDR1 MNHNY, CDR2 SVGAGI (reference sequence). V lost 10 bases, J lost 8 bases, and 6 bases stayed unmatched. The receptor comes from a man over 45 in good health. The rearrangement joins TRBV6-6 to TRBJ1-2, with TRBD1 matching 8 bases. Sequenced material: CD8+ T cells sorted from blood. CDR3: CATRTGRGYTF. DNA of the CDR3: TGTGCCACCCGGACAGGGAGAGGCTACACCTTC.